This T cell receptor beta chain was recorded in a study of T-cell memory formation after mild COVID-19 (dated by TCRdb to 2020 to 2023). Some background on the complete study: Most TCR sequence clusters were specific to one of the two donors. In two donors, T-cell clones that expanded and contracted after mild COVID-19 were followed by sequencing TCRalpha and TCRbeta repertoires longitudinally. The cohort comprised two young, previously healthy adult volunteers, one female and one male. Study-wide conclusions, independent of this receptor: The study covered only a couple of mild cases, and larger cohorts including severe cases with pre-infection samples were considered necessary. Clones contracting from day 15 to 85 had balanced CD4/CD8 phenotypes, while a second wave expanding from day 15 to 37 was biased towards CD4+. Contracting CD4+ clones were located mainly in the CM and EM memory subsets, whereas CD8+ clones were found to be enriched in EMRA. Some responding clones were detected in pre-infection memory, suggesting pre-existing cross-reactive memory T cells joined the SARS-CoV-2 response. SARS-CoV-2 specificity was not confirmed for the second-wave clones peaking on day 37.

This clonotype has at least ten counts. Its antigen is still unknown. Nothing much larger sits one base from this clone, and base qualities are not available. TCRdb names Illumina NovaSeq 6000 as the instrument used. TCRalpha and TCRbeta cDNA libraries were constructed by 5'RACE with constant-segment primers, with sample barcodes and unique molecular identifiers being introduced. Trizol reagent was used to extract RNA from every sample. Library amplification was performed in two PCR steps, and a second sample barcode and Illumina TruSeq adapters were introduced in the second step. The libraries were sequenced on an Illumina NovaSeq using 2 x 150 bp paired-end reads. Under the source paper's analysis protocol: Demultiplexing of reads and collapsing into UMI-guided consensus sequences were performed with migec v1.2.7. Using mixcr v2.1.11, the UMI consensuses were aligned to TRA and TRB V and J templates and assembled into clonotypes. Expanded or contracted clonotypes were those called significant by both edgeR and NoisET, with noise models trained on biological replicates. For edgeR calls, a false discovery rate-adjusted p below 0.01 and a log2 fold-change threshold of 1 were applied. As an exploratory analysis of dynamics, max-normalized trajectories of the 1000 most abundant clonotypes were examined by PCA with hierarchical clustering. Each responding clone was given a CD4 or CD8 phenotype based on the CD4+ and CD8+ repertoires, which had been sequenced separately. TCRdb took the public reads, trimmed them with fastp at Q25, ran MiXCR for clone calling and kept in-frame beta chains. When rows share a CDR3 protein, they turn into one entry using the most common DNA and genes. These V and J calls rely on TCRdb rather than the paper's analysis. In this sample the table shows 25,000 to 35,000 distinct CDR3 sequences, approximately 7% of which occur a single time. The top ten clonotypes cover roughly 15% of the sample.

Ficoll-Paque density gradient centrifugation was the method used to isolate PBMCs. The receptor was isolated from an adult woman who had mild COVID-19 (a few samples of this study predate the infection). The sample titles of this study are shuffled in the database, so cell type and time point are left out; the donor was told from shared clones. Input material: PBMCs or a T cell subset sorted from them (not recorded which).

This receptor carries the CDR3 CSARLEDRVTEAFF. The DNA sequence is given as TGCAGTGCTAGACTAGAGGACAGAGTGACTGAAGCTTTCTTT. The sequence is built from TRBV20-1 and TRBJ1-1; the D segment could be TRBD1, given 6 matching bases. V is cut by 2 bases and J by 5 bases, and the space between the germline ends is 15 bases. The CDR1 and CDR2 encoded by the germline V gene (reference sequence) are DFQATT and SNEGSKA. From the cysteine up to the phenylalanine, the CDR3 has a length of 14 residues. Only CDR3 DNA remains: 42 bases, in frame from the first base.